The next 19 T cell receptor beta chains were all read from a single sample in a study of T cell repertoires in cytomegalovirus infection. These receptors have no identified antigens. One entry per CDR3 protein, called by TCRdb with MiXCR from the reads. The sample consists of around 900,000 distinct CDR3 sequences, more than 25% of them appearing once. Specimen: cultured CD8+ T cells from PBMCs, collected from culture after CMV antigen stimulation. Receptors were obtained from a human donor in good health (CMV status not recorded). Some clones in this sample may be carry-over from other donors' samples.

This clonotype occurred a few times. The chain combines TRBV15 with TRBJ1-2; weak D call: TRBD1 (6 bases). V lost 0 bases and J lost 2, with 13 bases in between. Germline CDR1 LNHNV, CDR2 YYDKDF (reference sequence). The CDR3 is 16 amino acids. Here the CDR3 reads CATSRDRRGNNYGYTF. Written as DNA, the CDR3 is TGTGCCACCAGCAGAGATCGAAGGGGGAACAACTATGGCTACACCTTC.

This clonotype was detected only a few times. The chain combines TRBV11-2 with TRBJ2-1; 7 positions match TRBD1. Per germline, CDR1 SGHAT and CDR2 FQNNGV. This CDR3 contains 17 residues. V shed 2 bases and J 7 bases; nucleotides not matched to a gene: 14. CDR3 bases: TGTGCCAGCAGCTTATGGAAGAGGGGGCGAATATGGAATGAGCAGTTCTTC. Its protein product is CASSLWKRGRIWNEQFF.

The chain carries TRBV27 and TRBJ2-7; 11 positions match TRBD2. This CDR3 contains 16 residues. V was clipped by 4 bases and J by 0 bases; unmatched bases: 5. In germline, CDR1 is MNHEY, CDR2 SMNVEV (reference sequence). The CDR3 spells CASSSVAGGSSYEQYV. In nucleotides, the CDR3 is TGTGCCAGCAGTTCGGTAGCGGGGGGGAGCTCCTACGAGCAGTACGTC.

V is TRBV5-5 and J is TRBJ1-5; 8 bases map to TRBD1. CDR1 and CDR2 (germline): SGHKS, YYEKEE (reference sequence). This CDR3 region has 15 residues. J gave up 6 bases and V 6 bases, and 11 bases lay outside the gene matches. DNA for the CDR3: TGTGCCAGCACCCTCTCCGACAGGGGCGGTCAGCCCCAGCATTTT. Amino acids: CASTLSDRGGQPQHF. Based on the CDR3 plus reference TRBV5-5 and TRBJ1-5, the full variable domain is DAGVTQSPTHLIKTRGQQVTLRCSPISGHKSVSWYQQVLGQGPQFIFQYYEKEERGRGNFPDRFSARQFPNYSSELNVNALLLGDSALYLCASTLSDRGGQPQHFGDGTRLSIL.

This clonotype was seen only a few times. The chain combines TRBV4-1 with TRBJ2-2; D unresolved. V shed 1 base and J shed 1 base, with 16 bases lying between them. Germline loops: CDR1 MGHRA, CDR2 YSYEKL. This CDR3 is built from 18 residues. CDR3 sequence reads: CASSQAGIGRRNTGELFF. The CDR3 bases are TGCGCCAGCAGCCAAGCAGGAATTGGCAGGCGGAACACCGGGGAGCTGTTTTTT.

In its sample, this clonotype was seen many times. The chain joins TRBV7-6 to TRBJ2-2; D may be TRBD2 (7 bases). V was clipped by 6 bases and J by 7 bases, with 18 bases between them. The CDR3 has 15 amino acids. Germline lookup yields CDR1 SGHVS and CDR2 FNYEAQ. The CDR3 DNA follows: TGTGCCAGCAGTTACGAGGGGGGGGCCGGCGGGGAGCTGTTTTTT. This gives the protein CASSYEGGAGGELFF.

This chain uses TRBV9 with TRBJ2-4, with a weak D call TRBD1 (6 bases). V shed 0 bases and J shed 0 bases, with 13 bases lying between them. The CDR3 loop spans 17 amino acids. Germline V gives CDR1 SGDLS, CDR2 YYNGEE. CDR3: CASSVVAGAGAKNIQYF. DNA for the CDR3: TGTGCCAGCAGCGTAGTTGCAGGGGCGGGAGCCAAAAACATTCAGTACTTC.

V gene TRBV13 combines with J gene TRBJ2-2; D is unresolved. V was cut by 5 bases and J by 3 bases, with 13 bases left in between. The CDR3 is 15 residues long. Germline V CDR1 and CDR2: PRHDT, FYEKMQ (reference sequence). This CDR3 is CASSPSYSYTGELFF. CDR3 DNA sequence: TGTGCCAGCAGCCCATCCTATTCTTACACCGGGGAGCTGTTTTTT. Complete variable domain (other parts from reference TRBV13 and TRBJ2-2): AAGVIQSPRHLIKEKRETATLKCYPIPRHDTVYWYQQGPGQDPQFLISFYEKMQSDKGSIPDRFSAQQFSDYHSELNMSSLELGDSALYFCASSPSYSYTGELFFGEGSRLTVL.

The chain combines TRBV6-1 with TRBJ1-4; D may be TRBD1 (5 bases). The CDR3 consists of 16 residues. Trimming took off 6 bases at V and 5 bases at J, with 19 bases between the two ends. Per germline, CDR1 MNHNS and CDR2 SASEGT. CDR3: CASSTRDLRLNEKLFF. CDR3 DNA sequence: TGTGCCAGCAGCACTCGGGACCTACGGCTAAATGAAAAACTGTTTTTT.

The genes are TRBV7-4 and TRBJ1-2; D is uncertain. CDR1 and CDR2 from the germline V gene are SGHVT and SQSDAQ. Trimming took 10 bases from V and 5 from J, leaving 23 bases between them. The CDR3 has 15 residues. This CDR3 is CATTPPDGEMYGYTF. In nucleotides, the CDR3 is TGTGCCACCACCCCCCCGGACGGCGAAATGTATGGCTACACCTTC.

This clonotype was seen more than once but under ten times. The chain links TRBV6-6 to TRBJ2-7, with a tentative D call TRBD2 (6 bases). The CDR3 length is 17 residues. V lost 2 bases and J 2 bases, leaving 19 bases between the germline ends. The germline V gene encodes CDR1 MNHNY and CDR2 SVGAGI (reference sequence). The chain's CDR3 is CASSYEPGVWGTYEQYV. Written as DNA, the CDR3 is TGTGCCAGCAGTTACGAGCCGGGGGTGTGGGGTACCTACGAGCAGTACGTC.

The sample holds a few counts of this clonotype. This sequence joins TRBV12-3 or TRBV12-4 and TRBJ2-2; weak D call: TRBD2 (5 bases). The CDR3 totals 15 residues. The V end lost 3 bases, the J end lost 5 bases, and 13 bases lay between the germline ends. The chain's CDR3 is CASSFRLRRTGELFF. The DNA for the CDR3 is TGTGCCAGCAGTTTCCGATTAAGGAGGACCGGGGAGCTGTTTTTT.

This clonotype was detected only a few times. J is TRBJ1-3 and V is TRBV29-1, with D possibly being TRBD1 (6 bases). V was trimmed by 2 bases and J by 0 bases, leaving 8 bases between them. CDR1 and CDR2 (germline): SQVTM, ANQGSEA. This CDR3 region has 14 residues. The CDR3 spells CSVELDSSGNTIYF. The DNA of the CDR3 is TGCAGCGTTGAATTGGACAGCTCTGGAAACACCATATATTTT. Drawing the rest from reference TRBV29-1 and TRBJ1-3, the complete variable domain is SAVISQKPSRDICQRGTSLTIQCQVDSQVTMMFWYRQQPGQSLTLIATANQGSEATYESGFVIDKFPISRPNLTFSTLTVSNMSPEDSSIYLCSVELDSSGNTIYFGEGSWLTVV.

This clonotype was counted many times. This chain uses TRBV7-8 with TRBJ2-1; 11 nucleotides align to TRBD2. The CDR3 runs 16 residues. V gave up 2 bases and J gave up 4 bases; unmatched junction bases: 4. Germline CDR1 SGHVS, CDR2 FQNEAQ. Here the CDR3 reads CASSLLGLADYNEQFF. The CDR3 nucleotides are TGTGCCAGCAGCTTACTGGGACTAGCGGATTACAATGAGCAGTTCTTC.

The genes are TRBV7-6 and TRBJ1-1; D unresolved. The germline V gene has CDR1 SGHVS and CDR2 FNYEAQ. V lost 1 base and J 1 base, leaving 7 bases between the germline ends. CDR3 size: 14 residues. The CDR3 region is CASSLGYKNTEAFF. Written as DNA, the CDR3 is TGTGCCAGCAGCTTAGGTTACAAGAACACTGAAGCTTTCTTT.

V and J are TRBV28 and TRBJ2-5; 12 bases are a match to TRBD2. The J segment lost 5 bases and the V segment lost 6 bases, leaving 7 bases of the junction unmatched. Germline V lookup: CDR1 MDHEN, CDR2 SYDVKM. The CDR3 loop spans 15 amino acids. The CDR3 sequence is CASRASGGARETQYF. CDR3 in DNA: TGTGCCAGCAGAGCTAGCGGGGGGGCCAGGGAGACCCAGTACTTC.

The table lists this clonotype with a few counts. This chain links TRBV27 with TRBJ1-5; unclear D gene. V was clipped by 2 bases and J by 3 bases, with 8 bases between them. There are 14 residues in the CDR3. Germline V gives CDR1 MNHEY, CDR2 SMNVEV (reference sequence). Written as DNA, the CDR3 is TGTGCCAGCAGTTTAAACAGCTTCAATCAGCCCCAGCATTTT. This gives the protein CASSLNSFNQPQHF.

On this clonotype itself: This could be a read error, since a much larger clone is one nucleotide away. The rearrangement uses TRBV4-2 and TRBJ1-5; D is ambiguous. This CDR3 is 13 amino acids long. Germline CDR1 and CDR2: LGHNA and YNFKEQ. This chain's CDR3 is CANSSDINQPQHF. The CDR3 nucleotides read TGTGCCAACAGCTCCGACATCAATCAGCCCCAGCATTTT.

CDR3 loop: CASSYPRRADEAFF. The CDR3 coding sequence is TGTGCCAGCAGTTACCCCCGAAGAGCTGATGAAGCTTTCTTT. The chain uses TRBV6-6 and TRBJ1-1, with D unresolved. CDR1 is MNHNY and CDR2 is SVGAGI in the germline V gene (reference sequence). V shed 2 bases and J shed 7 bases, with 14 bases lying between them. The CDR3 consists of 14 residues.